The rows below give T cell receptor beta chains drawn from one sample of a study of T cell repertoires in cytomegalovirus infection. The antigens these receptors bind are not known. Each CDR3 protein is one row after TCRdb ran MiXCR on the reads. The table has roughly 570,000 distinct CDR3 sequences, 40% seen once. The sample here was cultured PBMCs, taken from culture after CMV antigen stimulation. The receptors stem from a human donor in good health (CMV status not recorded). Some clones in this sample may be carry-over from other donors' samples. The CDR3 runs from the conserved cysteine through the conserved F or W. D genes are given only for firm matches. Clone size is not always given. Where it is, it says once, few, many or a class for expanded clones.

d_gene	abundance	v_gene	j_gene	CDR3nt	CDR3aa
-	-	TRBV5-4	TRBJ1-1	TGTGCCAGCAGCTTTTCGGGGGCAACAGGAGCTTTCTTT	CASSFSGATGAFF
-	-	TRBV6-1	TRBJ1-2	TGTGCCAGCAGTCGGCTAGGACAGTCCGGCTATGGCTACACCTTC	CASSRLGQSGYGYTF
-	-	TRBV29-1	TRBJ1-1	TGCAGCGTGGGGGGAATGAGTACTGAAGCTTTCTTT	CSVGGMSTEAFF
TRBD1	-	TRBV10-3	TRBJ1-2	TGTGCCATCACCCCGGACAGGACGGAGGGCTACACCTTC	CAITPDRTEGYTF
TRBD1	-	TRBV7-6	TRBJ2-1	TGTGCCAGCAGCTTAGAGGTCTCCAGGGGGAATGAGCAGTTCTTC	CASSLEVSRGNEQFF
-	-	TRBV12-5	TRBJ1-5	TGTGCTAGTGGTTTGGCTGAAGATCAGCCCCAGCATTTT	CASGLAEDQPQHF
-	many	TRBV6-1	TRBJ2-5	TGTGCCAGCAGCCCGATATCATTTCAAGAGACCCAGTACTTC	CASSPISFQETQYF
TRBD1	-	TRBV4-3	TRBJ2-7	TGCGCCAGCAGCCAGTCAGGGGGCCAGCAGTACTTC	CASSQSGGQQYF
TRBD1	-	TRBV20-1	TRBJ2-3	TGCAGTGCTGTACCGGGACAGGGGAAATTGGATACGCAGTATTTT	CSAVPGQGKLDTQYF
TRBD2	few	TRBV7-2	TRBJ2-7	TGTGCCAGCAGCTTAGGACCGGGGGAGGGAACCAAGTACTTC	CASSLGPGEGTKYF
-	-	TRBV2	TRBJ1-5	TGTGCCAGCGCTTACGGGGGGACACGGAATCAGCCCCAGCATTTT	CASAYGGTRNQPQHF
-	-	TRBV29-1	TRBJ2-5	TGCAGCGTTCGGCAGGGCGGTTCGGAGACCCAGTACTTC	CSVRQGGSETQYF
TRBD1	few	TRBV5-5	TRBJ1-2	TGTGCCAGCGGCCGAGGGACAGGGGATGGCTACACCTTC	CASGRGTGDGYTF
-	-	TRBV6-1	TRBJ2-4	TGTGCCAGCAGCCCAAACCCCCCAGGGGCATTAGTAAACATTCAGTACTTC	CASSPNPPGALVNIQYF
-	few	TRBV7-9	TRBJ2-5	TGTGCCAGCAGCTTAAGGGAAAAGACCCAGTACTTC	CASSLREKTQYF
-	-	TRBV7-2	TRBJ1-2	TGTGCCAGCAGCCCAGACAGGCCCGGGGGGGATGGCTACACCTTC	CASSPDRPGGDGYTF
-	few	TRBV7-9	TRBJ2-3	TGTGCCAGCAGCGAGGACTCCTACACAGATACGCAGTATTTT	CASSEDSYTDTQYF
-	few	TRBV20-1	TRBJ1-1	TGCAGTGCTAGAGATTGGGGGAAAAACACTGAAGCTTTCTTT	CSARDWGKNTEAFF
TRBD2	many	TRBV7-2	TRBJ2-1	TGTGCCAGCAGCATGGAAGCGGGAGTAGAAAATGAGCAGTTCTTC	CASSMEAGVENEQFF
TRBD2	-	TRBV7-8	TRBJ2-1	TGTGCCAGCAGCTCCCGGGGGGGGCGGGGAAATGAGCAGTTCTTC	CASSSRGGRGNEQFF
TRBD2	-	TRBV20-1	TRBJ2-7	TGCAGTGCTAGAGATCGACGGGGGGTGGGCGAGCAGTACTTC	CSARDRRGVGEQYF
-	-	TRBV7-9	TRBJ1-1	TGTGCCAGCAGCTTAGGGGCTGGACACGTGAACACTGAAGCTTTCTTT	CASSLGAGHVNTEAFF
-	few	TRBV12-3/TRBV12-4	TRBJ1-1	TGTGCCAGCAGTCCAAATACGAGGGGCAACACTGAAGCTTTCTTT	CASSPNTRGNTEAFF
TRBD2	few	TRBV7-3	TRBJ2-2	TGTGCCAGCAGCCCCTGGACTAGCTCGAGCACCGGGGAGCTGTTTTTT	CASSPWTSSSTGELFF
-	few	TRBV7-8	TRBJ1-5	TGTGCCAGCAGCTTAGCGCGAAGAACGGTCGTGGATCGCATCGGGCAGCCCCAGCATTTT	CASSLARRTVVDRIGQPQHF
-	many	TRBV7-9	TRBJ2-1	TGTGCCAGCAGCCCCTTGAGGGCTACCTACAATGAGCAGTTCTTC	CASSPLRATYNEQFF
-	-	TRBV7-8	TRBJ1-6	TGTGCCAGCAAAAAAATGGGGTATGAGGATAATTCACCCCTCCACTTT	CASKKMGYEDNSPLHF
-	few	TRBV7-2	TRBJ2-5	TGTGCCAGCAGTCGCGAAAGACAAGAGACCCAGTACTTC	CASSRERQETQYF
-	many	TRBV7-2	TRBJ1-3	TGTGCCAGCAGCTTGCGTAGCGGGAGGGCTGGAAACACCATATATTTT	CASSLRSGRAGNTIYF
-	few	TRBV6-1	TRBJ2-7	TGTGCCAGCAGTGAAGCCCCGCAGGGGAGGCCGCAGTACTTC	CASSEAPQGRPQYF
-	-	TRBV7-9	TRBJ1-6	TGTGCCAGCAGCGACGGGACATTTTCACCCCTCCACTTT	CASSDGTFSPLHF
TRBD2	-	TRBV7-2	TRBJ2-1	TGTGCCAGCAGCTTTAAGGGACTAGCGGGGGGGCATGAGCAGTTCTTC	CASSFKGLAGGHEQFF
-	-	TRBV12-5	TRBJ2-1	TGTGCTAGTGGATACGCCCCTGGTAGTGACCCATACAATGAGCAGTTCTTC	CASGYAPGSDPYNEQFF
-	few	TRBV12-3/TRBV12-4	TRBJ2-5	TGTGCCAGCAGTTTTGGGATGAGGCCCAGTGGCCAAGAGACCCAGTACTTC	CASSFGMRPSGQETQYF
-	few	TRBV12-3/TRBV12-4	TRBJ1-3	TGTGCCAGCAGCGGCGGGACCACTAATGGAAACACCATATATTTT	CASSGGTTNGNTIYF
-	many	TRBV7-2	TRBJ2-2	TGTGCCAGCAGCTTAGTTGTCGGGGAGCTGTTTTTT	CASSLVVGELFF
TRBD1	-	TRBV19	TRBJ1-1	TGTGCCAGTACCACCCCCGGGGCTTACAGGGGGCAGAACACTGAAGCTTTCTTT	CASTTPGAYRGQNTEAFF